This TCR beta chain derives from a study of shared clonotypes between healthy human individuals. Study as a whole: Two female and a few male donors aged 18 to 49 were enrolled.

The ends were cut back, 0 bases at V and 13 bases at J, with 19 bases in the middle. The length of the CDR3 is 16 residues. The V gene's germline CDR1 is MNHEY and CDR2 SVGAGI. Study-wide results and limits: Investigators collected only blood, and repertoires in tissues likely differ.

Splitting the CD4+ cells yielded a CD45RA+ naive subset and a CD45RA-negative memory subset. The data were produced by immunoSEQ multiplex PCR, yet TCRdb's version contains in-frame clones alone and is incomplete. Of about 1 million clones in the sample, about 80% were seen once. This clone has a handful of counts. Antigen specificity is unknown. Sequencing used memory CD4+ T cells sorted from blood. As to subset: CD45RA-negative fraction. The sequence derives from a man between 18 and 35 years old in good health. This rearrangement joins TRBV6-5 to TRBJ1-6; tentatively, D is TRBD1 (5 bases). CDR3 in amino acids: CASSYSDPGTWGPLHF. CDR3 coding DNA: TGTGCCAGCAGTTACTCCGATCCCGGGACGTGGGGCCCCCTCCACTTT.